The present entry profiles one T cell receptor beta chain with its context. There is no known antigen for this receptor. One base away there is no much larger clone; base qualities are not given. Whole blood was collected in K2EDTA tubes by collaborating institutions according to the institutions' own protocols. For TCRbeta analysis, collaborator samples were shipped as frozen whole blood, as isolated PBMCs, or as DNA extracted from either sample type. These data come from a study of blood T cell repertoires in COVID-19 (TCRdb year 2020). Regarding the research as a whole: The collaborator samples originated in the United States, Italy and Spain and spanned the acute and convalescent phases of COVID-19. The dataset comprised deeply sampled blood TCRbeta repertoires from subjects exposed to, actively infected with, or recovered from COVID-19. The repertoires were made available in a free public database intended to serve as a resource for research on the immune response to SARS-CoV-2. The samples were drawn from the first 160 participants of the ongoing ImmuneRACE study and from 950 to 1,500 subjects provided by 6 global collaborators. Nearly every sample came with metadata listing a de-identified subject ID, COVID-19 status, age in years and sex. HLA class I and class II types, where available, came from metadata supplied by the sample provider rather than from assay-based typing. The material from the prospective study consisted of cDNA or gDNA derived from T cells, B-cell-depleted T cells, or PBMCs. General conclusions and limits of the study: Clinical and demographic metadata were provided uncurated, with the amount varying by source and participant.

The V end loses 1 base and the J end loses 6 bases, and a stretch of 12 bases separates them. CDR1 and CDR2 were assigned from the germline V gene as LGHNA and YNFKEQ. From its cysteine to its phenylalanine, the CDR3 spans 14 amino acids. Only CDR3 DNA remains: 42 bases, in frame from the first base. TCRbeta CDR3 regions were amplified from genomic DNA using the immunoSEQ Assay, a bias-controlled multiplex PCR. On the study's bioinformatics: The number of nucleated cells in each sample was estimated by amplification of reference gene primers within the assay. To quantify the absolute abundance of each unique TCRbeta CDR3 rearrangement, sequence reads were collapsed and filtered. Productive Simpson clonality was computed per sample as the square root of Simpson's diversity index over productive rearrangements. In TCRdb, the immuneACCESS table is reduced to in-frame sequences with V and J assigned. These tables do not hold every clone; where another copy was compared, an unresolved V gene accounts for under half, and the others remain unexplained. V and J calls and clone size are those listed in that table; D and trimming were worked out from the DNA. The sample profile shows 40,000 to 50,000 clones; over 85% of them were found once. The top ten constitute about 3.9% of the sample.

The TCR was taken from a human donor in a cohort sampled during active COVID-19. Here the chain combines TRBV4-2 and TRBJ1-1; too little of a D gene remains to name it. Sequencing was carried out using peripheral blood. The CDR3 sequence is CASSQGSFSAEAFF. The DNA reads as follows: TGTGCCAGCAGCCAAGGTAGCTTTAGCGCTGAAGCTTTCTTT.